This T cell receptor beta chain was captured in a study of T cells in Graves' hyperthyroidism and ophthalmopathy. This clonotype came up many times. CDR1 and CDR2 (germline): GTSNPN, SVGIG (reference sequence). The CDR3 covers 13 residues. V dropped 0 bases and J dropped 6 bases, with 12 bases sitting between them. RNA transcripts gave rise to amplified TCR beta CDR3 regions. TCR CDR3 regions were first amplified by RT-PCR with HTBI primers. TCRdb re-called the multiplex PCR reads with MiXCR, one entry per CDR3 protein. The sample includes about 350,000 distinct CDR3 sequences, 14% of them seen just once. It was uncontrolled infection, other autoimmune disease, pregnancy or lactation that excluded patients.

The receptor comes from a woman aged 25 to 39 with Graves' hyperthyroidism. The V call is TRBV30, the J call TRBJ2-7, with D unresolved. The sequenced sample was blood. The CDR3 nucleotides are TGTGCCTGGAGTGTACAACCCGGAATCGAGCAGTACTTC. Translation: CAWSVQPGIEQYF.